The subject of this entry is one T cell receptor (beta chain). Assay used: immunoSEQ multiplex PCR; TCRdb lists only in-frame clones, some missing. The sample lists tens of thousands of clones, approximately 87% seen once, with over 7.5% in the top ten. This entry belongs to a study of T cell changes during pregnancy in multiple sclerosis. This CDR3 spans 16 amino acids. V gave up 6 bases and J gave up 3 bases, with 18 bases separating them. The V gene's germline CDR1 is SNHLY and CDR2 FYNNEI. The source of this sequence is a female donor in good health, enrolled as a control in a pregnancy study. The chain recombines TRBV2 with TRBJ1-5; D unclear. Sequencing was performed on peripheral blood, taken after pregnancy. DNA for the CDR3: TGTGCCAGCAGAAGAGACTTTCTGGCGGTCAATCAGCCCCAGCATTTT. Encoded protein: CASRRDFLAVNQPQHF.